This T cell receptor beta chain stems from a study of long-term antiretroviral therapy in people with HIV. Overall study results and limits: Every time point showed a repertoire led by clones expanded before ART. It was observed that HIV repertoires exhibited narrower CDR3 length ranges than controls. Drawn between about 2004 and 2018, the blood was possibly obtained under older ART regimens.

Comments on this clone: Its antigen is as yet unknown.

The germline V and J ends were trimmed by 1 base and 0 bases, with 22 bases remaining between them. The CDR3 has 20 residues. Germline V gives CDR1 SGHRS, CDR2 YFSETQ. Run at survey level, the immunoSEQ assay was version v3.0. Method: immunoSEQ multiplex PCR; TCRdb's copy keeps in-frame clones and lacks some. The sample holds nearly 30,000 clones, about nine tenths seen once. The chain recombines TRBV5-1 with TRBJ1-4; no clear D gene. This material consisted of unsorted PBMCs, taken 3.2 years before starting antiretroviral therapy. This sequence was found in a man aged 50 to 59 with HIV. CDR3 coding DNA: TGCGCCAGCAGCTTGCCCAGTTGGGAGACCGGGGAGCCAACTAATGAAAAACTGTTTTTT. Translation: CASSLPSWETGEPTNEKLFF.